This T cell receptor (beta chain) originates from a study of Graves' ophthalmopathy and Graves' hyperthyroidism. This clonotype occurred many times. Amplification targeted the TCR beta CDR3 regions, with RNA transcripts as the source material. RT-PCR in the first round used HTBI primers; a second-round multiplex PCR followed. TCRdb called the multiplex PCR reads again in MiXCR, with one record for every CDR3 protein. Of fewer than 400,000 distinct CDR3 sequences listed, 18% are singletons. The germline CDR1 and CDR2 sequences are SGDLS and YYNGEE. There are 14 residues in the CDR3. With V trimmed by 0 bases and J by 7 bases, 6 bases remained unmatched.

Sequencing was carried out using peripheral blood. This rearrangement joins TRBV9 to TRBJ1-2; 7 bases agree with TRBD1. The clonotype was recovered from a woman younger than 35 with Graves' ophthalmopathy. This CDR3 reads CASSVETGRGGYTF. In DNA, the CDR3 is TGTGCCAGCAGCGTAGAGACAGGGCGCGGTGGCTACACCTTC.